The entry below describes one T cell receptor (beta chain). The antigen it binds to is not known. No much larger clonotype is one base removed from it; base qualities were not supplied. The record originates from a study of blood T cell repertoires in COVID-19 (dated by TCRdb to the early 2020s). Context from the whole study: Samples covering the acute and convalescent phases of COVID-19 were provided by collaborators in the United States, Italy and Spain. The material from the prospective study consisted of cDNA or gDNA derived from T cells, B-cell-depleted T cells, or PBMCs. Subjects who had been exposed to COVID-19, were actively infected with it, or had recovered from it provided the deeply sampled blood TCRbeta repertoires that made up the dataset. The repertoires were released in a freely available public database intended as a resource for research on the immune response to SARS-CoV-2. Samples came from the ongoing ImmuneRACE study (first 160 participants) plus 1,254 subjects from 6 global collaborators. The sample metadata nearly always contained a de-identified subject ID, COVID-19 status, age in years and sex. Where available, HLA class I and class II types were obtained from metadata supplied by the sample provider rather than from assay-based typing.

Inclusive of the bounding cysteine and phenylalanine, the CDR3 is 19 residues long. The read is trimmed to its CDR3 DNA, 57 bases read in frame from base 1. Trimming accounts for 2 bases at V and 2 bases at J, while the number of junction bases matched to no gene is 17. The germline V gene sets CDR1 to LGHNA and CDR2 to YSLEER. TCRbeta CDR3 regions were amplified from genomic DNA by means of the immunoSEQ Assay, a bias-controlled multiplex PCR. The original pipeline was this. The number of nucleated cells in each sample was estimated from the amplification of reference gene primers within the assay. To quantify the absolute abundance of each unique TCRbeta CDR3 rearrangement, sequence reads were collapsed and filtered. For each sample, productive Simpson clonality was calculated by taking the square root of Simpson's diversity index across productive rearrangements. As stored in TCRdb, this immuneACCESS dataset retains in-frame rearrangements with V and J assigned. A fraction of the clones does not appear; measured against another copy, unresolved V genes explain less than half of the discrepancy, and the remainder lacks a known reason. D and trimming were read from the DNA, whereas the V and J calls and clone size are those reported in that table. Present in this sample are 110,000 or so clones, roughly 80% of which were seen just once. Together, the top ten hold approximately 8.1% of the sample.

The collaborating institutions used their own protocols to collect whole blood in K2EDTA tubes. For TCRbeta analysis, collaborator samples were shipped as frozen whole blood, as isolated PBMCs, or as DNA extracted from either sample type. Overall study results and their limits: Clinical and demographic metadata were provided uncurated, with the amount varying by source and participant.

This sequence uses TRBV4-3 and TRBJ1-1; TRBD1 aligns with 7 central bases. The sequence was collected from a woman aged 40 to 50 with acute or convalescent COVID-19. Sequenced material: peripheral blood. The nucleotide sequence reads TGCGCCAGCAGCCAAAGCGCCGGCAGGGGGACAAGTAGCAACACTGAAGCTTTCTTT. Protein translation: CASSQSAGRGTSSNTEAFF.